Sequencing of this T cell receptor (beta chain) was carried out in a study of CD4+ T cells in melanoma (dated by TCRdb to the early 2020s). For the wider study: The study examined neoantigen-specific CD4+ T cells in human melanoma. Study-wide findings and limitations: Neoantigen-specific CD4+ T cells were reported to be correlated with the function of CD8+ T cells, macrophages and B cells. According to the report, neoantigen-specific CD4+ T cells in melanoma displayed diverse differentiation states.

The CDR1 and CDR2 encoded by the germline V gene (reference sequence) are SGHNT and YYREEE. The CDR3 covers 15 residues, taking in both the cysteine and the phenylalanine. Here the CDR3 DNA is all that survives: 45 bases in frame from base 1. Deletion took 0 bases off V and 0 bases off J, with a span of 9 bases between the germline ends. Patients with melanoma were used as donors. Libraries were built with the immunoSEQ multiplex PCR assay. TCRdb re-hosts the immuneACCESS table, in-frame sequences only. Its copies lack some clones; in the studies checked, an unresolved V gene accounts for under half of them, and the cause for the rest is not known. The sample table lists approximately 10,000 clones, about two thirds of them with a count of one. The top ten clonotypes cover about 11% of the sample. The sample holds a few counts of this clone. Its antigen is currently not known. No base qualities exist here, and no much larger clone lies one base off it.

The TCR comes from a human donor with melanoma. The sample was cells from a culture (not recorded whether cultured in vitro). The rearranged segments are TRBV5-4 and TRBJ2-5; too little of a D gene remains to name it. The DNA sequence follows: TGTGCCAGCAGCTTGGAGGTGGGGTACCAAGAGACCCAGTACTTC. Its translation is CASSLEVGYQETQYF.